This T cell receptor (beta chain) originates from a study of Graves' ophthalmopathy and Graves' hyperthyroidism. Investigators amplified TCR beta CDR3 regions from RNA transcripts. The first-round RT-PCR employed HTBI primers together with the Qiagen OneStep RT-PCR kit. A multiplex PCR was then performed as the second round. TCRdb re-derived calls from the multiplex PCR reads in MiXCR, one entry per CDR3 protein. This table holds 560,000 or so distinct CDR3 sequences, under 45% found once. A diagnosis was made from clinical symptoms together with serum thyroxine, TRAb, thyroid ultrasound and orbital computed tomography. The table lists this clonotype with many counts. Its antigen remains unknown. General observations from the study: Most thyroid clonotypes with frequency above 0.001 were detected in blood too. A model of 13 signatures distinguished ophthalmopathy from stable hyperthyroidism at around 90% sensitivity and roughly 81% specificity. Forecasting of ophthalmopathy progression by the model achieved over 55% sensitivity and approximately 72% specificity.

Per the germline V gene, CDR1 is SEHNR and CDR2 is FQNEAQ (reference sequence). The CDR3 sequence is 15 residues long. V was clipped by 5 bases and J by 1 base, with 14 bases between them. The gene calls are TRBV7-9 and TRBJ1-1; D uncertain. The sequence derives from an adult man with Graves' hyperthyroidism. Material for sequencing was peripheral blood or thyroid tissue (not recorded which). In DNA, the CDR3 is TGTGCCAGCAGCGCCGGACTGCGAAGGAACACTGAAGCTTTCTTT. This encodes CASSAGLRRNTEAFF.